The rows below give T cell receptor beta chains drawn from one sample of a study of PD-L1 blockade in urothelial cancer. Sequencing was performed with immunoSEQ multiplex PCR; in TCRdb, only in-frame clones are kept and a portion is missing. The table shows tens of thousands of clones, with around 82% occurring only once. The sample here was PBMCs, taken around atezolizumab (anti-PD-L1) treatment. The receptors shown here come from a man in his 60s with urothelial cancer. Both conserved end residues are part of each CDR3. Each record gives: CDR3 protein, J gene, V gene.

CASSLRVAGAATDTQYF	TRBJ2-3	TRBV5-6
CASTMGTAGANVLTF	TRBJ2-6	TRBV6-1
CASSPLGVAYGYTF	TRBJ1-2	TRBV7-9
CASSTGPANTGELFF	TRBJ2-2	TRBV5-1
CASSWDRGHLREAFF	TRBJ1-1	TRBV19
CASRETWTDTQYF	TRBJ2-3	TRBV2
CASTPGTRSSEQYF	TRBJ2-7	TRBV6-5
CSVTQGGYTGELFF	TRBJ2-2	TRBV29-1
CASSPRGGVGELFF	TRBJ2-2	TRBV19
CASSLKLGFTDTQYF	TRBJ2-3	TRBV5-5
CASSSLSVDRDQETQYF	TRBJ2-5	TRBV5-1
CASSLTGGGLYEQYF	TRBJ2-7	TRBV4-1
CASSLAGQGINTEAFF	TRBJ1-1	TRBV5-1
CASSIPDSGGYTF	TRBJ1-2	TRBV19
CASSPNQGAANEKLFF	TRBJ1-4	TRBV5-1
CASSPGTAAYNEQFF	TRBJ2-1	TRBV2
CASSKDGRPFF	TRBJ1-4	TRBV21-1
CASTPAGGANYGYTF	TRBJ1-2	TRBV19
CASSPRARNEQFF	TRBJ2-1	TRBV27
CASSFDRAEATDTQYF	TRBJ2-3	TRBV28
CASSVGTGEYEQYF	TRBJ2-7	TRBV9
CASSIRQGLAKNIQYF	TRBJ2-4	TRBV7-9
CASRTIGGSHEQYF	TRBJ2-7	TRBV6-1
CASSLKGVESPRDTQYF	TRBJ2-3	TRBV27
CASSSRGVGRGYF	TRBJ2-4	TRBV19
CASSFTDRGINQPQHF	TRBJ1-5	TRBV28
CASSLAWGQGVGDTQYF	TRBJ2-3	TRBV5-6
CASSFEAAEESEAFF	TRBJ1-1	TRBV11-1
CASRFRDSLWGYTF	TRBJ1-2	TRBV21-1
CASSQGRGTGELFF	TRBJ2-2	TRBV4-2
CASSGREGRNYGYTF	TRBJ1-2	TRBV6-1
CASSDDRGNYGYTF	TRBJ1-2	TRBV2
CASSLYRGNTEAFF	TRBJ1-1	TRBV14
CASKTLGAGKTQYF	TRBJ2-5	TRBV30
CASNRQTGLGTEAFF	TRBJ1-1	TRBV28
CASFGGGYEYF	TRBJ2-7	TRBV25-1
CASSHDFRVTEAFF	TRBJ1-1	TRBV27
CASSQVVAGVTYEQYF	TRBJ2-7	TRBV4-1
CASSLAQGHEQYF	TRBJ2-7	TRBV11-2
CASSTGTSGVDTQYF	TRBJ2-3	TRBV6-5
CASSQRAGQFEKLFF	TRBJ1-4	TRBV7-2
CASSEQGADYGYTF	TRBJ1-2	TRBV2
CASSQENLANEKLFF	TRBJ1-4	TRBV7-6
CASTIPPIAGPYNEQFF	TRBJ2-1	TRBV5-5
CAWGRDYNNEQFF	TRBJ2-1	TRBV30
CASSLNPGQGLRGQYF	TRBJ2-7	TRBV5-1
CASSPSRGLETQYF	TRBJ2-5	TRBV4-1
CASTQGGNQPQHF	TRBJ1-5	TRBV6-5
CASTPNRVSYNEQFF	TRBJ2-1	TRBV2
CASSPRTGGDTF	TRBJ1-2	TRBV19
CASSTDRGQPQHF	TRBJ1-5	TRBV2
CASSLGPTGFNIQYF	TRBJ2-4	TRBV7-2
CASSSSGGITDTQYF	TRBJ2-3	TRBV5-1
CASTSAGGHNSPLHF	TRBJ1-6	TRBV7-8
CASSSDRVIDTQYF	TRBJ2-3	TRBV5-1